This T cell receptor (beta chain) is drawn from a study of control samples from healthy donors and cancer patients. Sequencing used immunoSEQ multiplex PCR; TCRdb keeps in-frame clones, though not all of them. This repertoire shows some 150,000 clones, approximately 94% found once; its top ten account for about 14%. Per germline, CDR1 SGHNT and CDR2 YYREEE (reference sequence). Trimming took 4 bases from V and 2 from J, leaving 12 bases between them. The CDR3 contains 15 residues. The V and J genes are TRBV5-4 and TRBJ2-2; D unresolved. The sequencing input was PBMCs. This clonotype was sampled from a man aged 55 to 70 with colorectal cancer. CDR3 protein: CASSPTIANTGELFF. The CDR3 bases are TGTGCCAGCAGCCCTACCATAGCAAACACCGGGGAGCTGTTTTTT. The whole variable domain, filled in from reference TRBV5-4 and TRBJ2-2, reads ETGVTQSPTHLIKTRGQQVTLRCSSQSGHNTVSWYQQALGQGPQFIFQYYREEENGRGNFPPRFSGLQFPNYSSELNVNALELDDSALYLCASSPTIANTGELFFGEGSRLTVL.